Given below is one T cell receptor (beta chain) in context. In the authors' methods: Scientists estimated how many nucleated cells there were by amplifying reference gene primers. Profiled with immunoSEQ multiplex PCR; TCRdb holds only in-frame clones, not every one. From that table come the V and J calls and clone size; the DNA was used to work out D and trimming. The table lists roughly 130,000 clones, about 92% of them singletons, with about 4.5% in the top ten. The entry originates in a study of blood T cell repertoires in COVID-19. Study information: T cells, B-cell-depleted T cells, or PBMCs provided the cDNA or gDNA that served as material.

Seattle researchers signed up patients amid active infection and tracked them longitudinally. This receptor was identified in a man between 60 and 70 years old with COVID-19, enrolled during active disease. Sequences were obtained from peripheral blood.

The CDR3 nucleotides are TGTGCCAGCAGCCCCCGAGGGAGGGGAGGTACTGAAGCTTTCTTT. Encoded protein: CASSPRGRGGTEAFF. The J gene is TRBJ1-1, the V gene TRBV28; perhaps TRBD1 as D (5 bases). The CDR3 runs to 15 residues. V shed 6 bases and J shed 5 bases, with 19 bases lying between them. Germline V gene lookup returns CDR1 MDHEN and CDR2 SYDVKM. Full variable domain (outside the CDR3, taken from reference TRBV28 and TRBJ1-1): DVKVTQSSRYLVKRTGEKVFLECVQDMDHENMFWYRQDPGLGLRLIYFSYDVKMKEKGDIPEGYSVSREKKERFSLILESASTNQTSMYLCASSPRGRGGTEAFFGQGTRLTVV.